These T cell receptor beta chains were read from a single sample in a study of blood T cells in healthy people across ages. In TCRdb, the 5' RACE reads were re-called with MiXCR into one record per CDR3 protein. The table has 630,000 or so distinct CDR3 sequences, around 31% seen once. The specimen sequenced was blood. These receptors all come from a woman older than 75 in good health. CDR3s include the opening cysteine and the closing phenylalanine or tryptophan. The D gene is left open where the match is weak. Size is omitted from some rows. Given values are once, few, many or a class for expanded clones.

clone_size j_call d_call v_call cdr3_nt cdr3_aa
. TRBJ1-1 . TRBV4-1 TGCGCCAGCAGCCAAGACGTCGGACTCACTGAAGCTTTCTTT CASSQDVGLTEAFF
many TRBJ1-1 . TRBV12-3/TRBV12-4 TGTGCCAGCAGAAATATTGGGTTGTTGAACACTGAAGCTTTCTTT CASRNIGLLNTEAFF
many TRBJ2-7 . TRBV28 TGTGCCAGCAAGGACAGTCCCTACGAGCAGTACTTC CASKDSPYEQYF
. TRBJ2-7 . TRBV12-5 TGTGCTAGTGGCCGCCGTACTACGACAGGGAGGGAGCAGTACTTC CASGRRTTTGREQYF
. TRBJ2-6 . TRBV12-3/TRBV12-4 TGTGCCAGCAGTTTTTGGGTCACTGGGGCCAACGTCCTGACTTTC CASSFWVTGANVLTF
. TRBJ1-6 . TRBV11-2 TGTGCCAGCAGCTTAGAATCCGCGTCCTCCTATAATTCACCCCTCCACTTT CASSLESASSYNSPLHF
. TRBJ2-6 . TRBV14 TGTGCCAGCAGCACTCTTACAGGACGTCCCCGCTCTGGGGCCAGCGTCCTGACTTTC CASSTLTGRPRSGASVLTF
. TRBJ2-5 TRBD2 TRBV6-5 TGTGCCAGCAGTTACCCGGGGACTAGGAGTGAGCAGTACTTC CASSYPGTRSEQYF
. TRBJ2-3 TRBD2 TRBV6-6 TGTGCCAGCAGTCGAGGATCAGCGGGGGGAGCAGATACGCAGTATTTT CASSRGSAGGADTQYF
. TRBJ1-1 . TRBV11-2 TGTGCCAGCAGCGAGACAAGTGTGAACACTGAAGCTTTCTTT CASSETSVNTEAFF
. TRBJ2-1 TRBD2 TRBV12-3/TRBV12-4 TGTGCCAGCAGCCCTCGACTAGCGGGAGGATCAAATGAGCAGTTCTTC CASSPRLAGGSNEQFF
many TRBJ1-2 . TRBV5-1 TGCGCCAGCAGCTTGGCCAGGGCAGGGAGTGATGGCTACACCTTC CASSLARAGSDGYTF
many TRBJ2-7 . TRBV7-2 TGTGCCAGCAGCATTGGGAACTCGGACCTCTACGAGCAGTACTTC CASSIGNSDLYEQYF
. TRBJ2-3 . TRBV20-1 TGCAGTGCTAGTAAGCTACAACCCCCGGGCACAGATACGCAGTATTTT CSASKLQPPGTDTQYF
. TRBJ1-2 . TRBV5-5 TGTGCCAGCAGCTTGGTTTCGGGGGGTGCAGCAAGGAACTATGGCTACACCTTC CASSLVSGGAARNYGYTF
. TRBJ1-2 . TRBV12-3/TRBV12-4 TGTGCCAGCACCGGCGGAATCTATGGCTACACCTTC CASTGGIYGYTF
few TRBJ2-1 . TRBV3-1 TGTGCCAGCAGCCAAGATGACGGGAATAGGCTGATGGATGAGCAGTTCTTC CASSQDDGNRLMDEQFF
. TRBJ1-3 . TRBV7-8 TGTGCCAGCAGCTTACAAACCGGGGAGGGAAACACCATATATTTT CASSLQTGEGNTIYF
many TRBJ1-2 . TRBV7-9 TGTGCCAGCAGCTTATCGGGGCCGTTATCGAGTGGCTACACCTTC CASSLSGPLSSGYTF
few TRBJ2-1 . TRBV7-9 TGTGCCAGCAGCCCCCCCCTTGGGAATGAGCAGTTCTTC CASSPPLGNEQFF
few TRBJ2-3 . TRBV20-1 TGCAGTGCTCCCCCGGTCACAGATACGCAGTATTTT CSAPPVTDTQYF
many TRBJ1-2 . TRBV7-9 TGTGCCAGCAGCACCCAAATAGGAGGGCCGGGCTACACCTTC CASSTQIGGPGYTF
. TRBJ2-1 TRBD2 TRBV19 TGTGCCAGTAGTCCGCTAGCGGGGGGCTCTCCCTACAATGAGCAGTTCTTC CASSPLAGGSPYNEQFF
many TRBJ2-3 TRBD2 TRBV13 TGTGCCAGCAGCTCGAACGCGGGGGGGCGTACAGATACGCAGTATTTT CASSSNAGGRTDTQYF
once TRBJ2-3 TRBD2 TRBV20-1 TGCAGTGCTGAAACTAGCGGGGCTCCTAGCACAGATACGCAGTATTTT CSAETSGAPSTDTQYF
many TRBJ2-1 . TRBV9 TGTGCCAGCAGCGTAGGGGGGAGTCGGGCCTACAATGAGCAGTTCTTC CASSVGGSRAYNEQFF
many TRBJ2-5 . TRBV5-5 TGTGCCAGCAGCTTGGTCCAGTCCGGGGCTGGGGAGACCCAGTACTTC CASSLVQSGAGETQYF
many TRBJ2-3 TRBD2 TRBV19 TGTGCCAGTAGTATACCCCAGCGGGGGCCCAACGGGTATACGCAGTATTTT CASSIPQRGPNGYTQYF
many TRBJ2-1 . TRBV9 TGTGCCAGCAGCGTAGCCGGACCCCCTGGGCCCAATGAGCAGTTCTTC CASSVAGPPGPNEQFF
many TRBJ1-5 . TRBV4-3 TGCGCCAGCAGCCAAGATCTGGCGGGCCCTTATAGCAATCAGCCCCAGCATTTT CASSQDLAGPYSNQPQHF
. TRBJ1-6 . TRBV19 TGTGCCAGCGTACAGGGAAGGAATTCACCCCTCCACTTT CASVQGRNSPLHF
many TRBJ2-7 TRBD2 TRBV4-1 TGCGCCAGCAGCCAAGATGGCTGGGGAGGGGCGTCCTACGAGCAGTACTTC CASSQDGWGGASYEQYF
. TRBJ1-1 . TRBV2 TGTGCCAGCAGTGAATGGACGGGGCGGAGCGCTGAAGCTTTCTTT CASSEWTGRSAEAFF
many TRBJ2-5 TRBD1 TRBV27 TGTGCCAGCACCGAGACAGGGTCGGGACAAGAGACCCAGTACTTC CASTETGSGQETQYF
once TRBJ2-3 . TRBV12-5 TGTGCTAGTGGTTTGACAGGCACAGATACGCAGTATTTT CASGLTGTDTQYF
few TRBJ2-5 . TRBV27 TGTGCCAGCAGCCCCGACTCCACTTGGGAGCAGTACTTC CASSPDSTWEQYF
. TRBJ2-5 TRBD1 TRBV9 TGTGCCAGCAGCGTGGGACAGGGGTACAGGGAGACCCAGTACTTC CASSVGQGYRETQYF
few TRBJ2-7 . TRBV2 TGTGCCAGCAGGCACAGGGAACCCTACGAGCAGTACTTC CASRHREPYEQYF
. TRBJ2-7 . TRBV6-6 TGTGCCGGCAGTTACAGGGACTACGAGCAGTACTTC CAGSYRDYEQYF
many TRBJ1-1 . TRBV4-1 TGCGCCAGCAGTTTCGACAGGATGAACACTGAAGCTTTCTTT CASSFDRMNTEAFF
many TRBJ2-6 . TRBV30 TGTGCCTGGGCTCACGGGCGATCTGGGGCCAACGTCCTGACTTTC CAWAHGRSGANVLTF
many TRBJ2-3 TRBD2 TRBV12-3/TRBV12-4 TGTGCCAGCAGTTTTGACTTGGGGACTAGCGGGGCTAGCACAGATACGCAGTATTTT CASSFDLGTSGASTDTQYF
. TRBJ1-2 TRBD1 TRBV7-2 TGTGCCAGCAGCGCTCAGGGGGCCCAAAGCTATGGCTACACCTTC CASSAQGAQSYGYTF
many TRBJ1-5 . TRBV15 TGTGCCACCAGCAGAGATCAGGTCAGGGAGATTCATCAGCCCCAGCATTTT CATSRDQVREIHQPQHF
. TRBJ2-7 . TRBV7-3 TGTGCCAGCAGCTTAGTGGGCGGCGCGACAGAGCAGTACTTC CASSLVGGATEQYF
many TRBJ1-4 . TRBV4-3 TGCGCCAGCAGCCAAGACCCAAACAGCCCGAATGAAAAACTGTTTTTT CASSQDPNSPNEKLFF
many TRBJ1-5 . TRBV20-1 TGCAGTGCTAGAGAGGCAGGGCTACAGCCCCAGCATTTT CSAREAGLQPQHF
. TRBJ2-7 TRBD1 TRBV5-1 TGCGCCAGCAGCTTGGTCGGGACAGGGGGGGACGAGCAGTACTTC CASSLVGTGGDEQYF
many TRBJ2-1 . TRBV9 TGTGCCAGCAGCGTAGAGGAGGGGGCCGGGGATGAGCAGTTCTTC CASSVEEGAGDEQFF
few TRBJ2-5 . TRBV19 TGTGCCAGTAGTATAGGGGGAGTTCTCCAAGAGACCCAGTACTTC CASSIGGVLQETQYF
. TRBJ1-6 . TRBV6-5 TGTGCCAGCAGTGCCGGCGGCAGGGACTCACCCCTCCACTTT CASSAGGRDSPLHF
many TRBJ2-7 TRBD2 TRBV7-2 TGTGCCAGCAGCTTAGTATTTTTGGGACTAGCGGGGGGGCCGACCTACGAGCAGTACTTC CASSLVFLGLAGGPTYEQYF
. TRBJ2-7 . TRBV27 TGTGCCAGCAGTTTTGGTCGGGCAGACTACGAGCAGTACTTC CASSFGRADYEQYF
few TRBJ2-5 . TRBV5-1 TGCGCCAGCAGCTTAAACGGTCGGGGGCAAGAGACCCAGTACTTC CASSLNGRGQETQYF